The 11 T cell receptor beta chains in this list originate from one sample, sequenced in a study of Ad26.COV2.S vaccination and SARS-CoV-2 variants. Here immunoSEQ multiplex PCR was the method, and the copy in TCRdb shows in-frame clones only, minus some. The sample carries 440,000 or so clones, 90% recorded once. As for treatment: some 19 received Ad26.COV2.S at low or high dose, single or two shots; several received placebo; per-sample allocation not given. Each sample was drawn 63 days after the first injection (of vaccine or placebo). The material was peripheral blood, obtained in a trial of Ad26.COV2.S vaccine versus placebo. The origin of the receptors is a person aged 18-65 years who received the Ad26.COV2.S COVID-19 vaccine or a placebo.

The rearrangement uses TRBV4-1 and TRBJ2-5, with TRBD2 identical over 7 bases. Losses at the gene ends were 1 base for V and 2 bases for J; bases not matched to a gene: 4. The CDR3 consists of 15 residues. Germline CDR1 and CDR2: MGHRA and YSYEKL. DNA for the CDR3: TGCGCCAGCAGCCAAGCGGGGACTATTCAAGAGACCCAGTACTTC. It yields the protein CASSQAGTIQETQYF.

The J gene is TRBJ2-3, the V gene TRBV5-4; 8 nucleotides line up with TRBD2. CDR1 SGHNT and CDR2 YYREEE come from the germline V gene (reference sequence). The CDR3 totals 16 residues. Trimming at V came to 4 bases and at J to 0 bases, leaving 7 bases not matched to a gene. CDR3 amino acids: CASSPGLGESTDTQYF. DNA for the CDR3: TGTGCCAGCAGCCCGGGACTAGGAGAGAGCACAGATACGCAGTATTTT.

The chain uses TRBV3-1 (or the pseudogene TRBV3-2) and TRBJ2-1; D not certain. This CDR3 spans 17 amino acids. Trimming took off 0 bases at V and 2 bases at J, with 14 bases between the two ends. The germline V gene encodes CDR1 LGHDT and CDR2 YNNKEL (reference sequence). CDR3 sequence reads: CASSQDRASPTYNEQFF. CDR3 nucleotides: TGTGCCAGCAGCCAAGATCGGGCAAGCCCTACCTACAATGAGCAGTTCTTC.

This chain uses TRBV11-2 with TRBJ2-3; the D gene is possibly TRBD1 (6 bases). Trimming shortened V by 5 bases and J by 0 bases, and 12 bases separated the two germline ends. The CDR3 is 15 amino acids. Germline values: CDR1 SGHAT, CDR2 FQNNGV. Written as DNA, the CDR3 is TGTGCCAGCAGCCGGACAGCCTCTAGCACAGATACGCAGTATTTT. This translates into CASSRTASSTDTQYF. The full variable domain, completed using reference TRBV11-2 and TRBJ2-3, is EAGVAQSPRYKIIEKRQSVAFWCNPISGHATLYWYQQILGQGPKLLIQFQNNGVVDDSQLPKDRFSAERLKGVDSTLKIQPAKLEDSAVYLCASSRTASSTDTQYFGPGTRLTVL.

The V gene is TRBV11-3, the J gene TRBJ2-3; D unclear. This CDR3 is 16 amino acids long. Germline V CDR1 and CDR2: SGHNT, YENEEA. V was clipped by 0 bases and J by 0 bases, with 10 bases between them. For the CDR3, the DNA is TGTGCCAGCAGCTTAGATCCCGGCGCGAGCACAGATACGCAGTATTTT. Its protein is CASSLDPGASTDTQYF.

The rearrangement links TRBV5-6 to TRBJ1-1; no firm D call. CDR1 and CDR2 from the germline V gene are SGHDT and YYEEEE. The CDR3 has 12 amino acids. V dropped 0 bases and J dropped 11 bases, with 11 bases sitting between them. The CDR3 nucleotides read TGTGCCAGCAGCTTGGCGGCCAGGCCGGCTTTCTTT. Its protein is CASSLAARPAFF. The full variable domain, rest sourced from reference TRBV5-6 and TRBJ1-1, is DAGVTQSPTHLIKTRGQQVTLRCSPKSGHDTVSWYQQALGQGPQFIFQYYEEEERQRGNFPDRFSGHQFPNYSSELNVNALLLGDSALYLCASSLAARPAFFGQGTRLTVV.

A word on this clone: Other DNA sequences of this sample code for an identical CDR3. The chain employs TRBV7-3 and TRBJ2-2; D call uncertain. Per the germline V gene, CDR1 is SGHTA and CDR2 is FQGTGA. The CDR3 consists of 13 residues. V was clipped by 0 bases and J by 5 bases, with 4 bases between them. This CDR3 reads CASSLTGTGELFF. The CDR3 region has the DNA TGTGCCAGCAGCTTAACAGGGACCGGGGAGCTGTTTTTT.

This chain connects TRBV6-5 to TRBJ2-2, with 8 bases lining up with TRBD1. The junction had 9 bases not matched to a gene; V was cut back by 5 bases and J by 7 bases. The CDR3 covers 15 residues. Germline CDR1 reads MNHEY; CDR2 reads SVGAGI. CDR3 sequence reads: CASSKGRGPNGELFF. In nucleotides, the CDR3 is TGTGCCAGCAGTAAGGGCAGGGGGCCTAACGGGGAGCTGTTTTTT.

V gene TRBV11-2 combines with J gene TRBJ2-5, with 13 bases aligning to TRBD2. The V gene end was trimmed by 5 bases and the J gene end by 1 base; junction bases not matched to a gene: 7. The CDR3 spans 17 residues. Germline V lookup: CDR1 SGHAT, CDR2 FQNNGV. CDR3 sequence: CASSPGLAGEPQETQYF. The CDR3 DNA reads as TGTGCCAGCAGCCCCGGACTAGCGGGAGAGCCCCAAGAGACCCAGTACTTC.

V is TRBV24-1 and J is TRBJ2-1, with D perhaps TRBD2 (6 bases). Germline assignment: CDR1 KGHDR and CDR2 SFDVKD. The CDR3 length is 14 residues. V was shortened by 4 bases and J by 5 bases, with 11 bases between the two germline ends. CDR3 bases: TGTGCCACCAGTGAAGGGCTAGCGCACAATGAGCAGTTCTTC. It encodes CATSEGLAHNEQFF.

In nucleotides, the CDR3 is TGCGCCAGCAGTGACTCCTCACCTGGAGGCCTCCACTTT. It yields the protein CASSDSSPGGLHF. The chain recombines TRBV10-2 with TRBJ1-6; D gene ambiguous. Trimming stripped 3 bases from V and 15 bases from J, with 15 bases between. This CDR3 spans 13 amino acids. Germline V gene data show CDR1 as WSHSY and CDR2 as SAAADI.